Sequencing of this T cell receptor (beta chain) was carried out in a study of blood T cell repertoires in COVID-19. About the research overall: Sample material is recorded as cDNA or gDNA derived from T cells, B-cell-depleted T cells, or PBMCs.

V shed 6 bases and J 3 bases; nucleotides not matched to a gene: 7. Germline CDR1 and CDR2: SNHLY and FYNNEI. The CDR3 loop spans 15 amino acids. Per the authors' pipeline: The authors estimated nucleated cell counts from reference gene primer amplification. Assay used: immunoSEQ multiplex PCR; TCRdb lists only in-frame clones, some missing. That table is the source of V, J and clone size, and D and trimming were worked out from the DNA. The sample shows about 140,000 clones, approximately 84% of them seen only once. The TCR originated in a woman aged 50 to 65 with acute COVID-19. The chain combines TRBV2 with TRBJ2-7; 11 nucleotides match TRBD2. Sample: PBMCs or T cells enriched from blood (not recorded which). CDR3 bases: TGTGCCAGCAGGGCCGGGACTAGCGGAAACTACGAGCAGTACTTC. The encoded protein is CASRAGTSGNYEQYF.